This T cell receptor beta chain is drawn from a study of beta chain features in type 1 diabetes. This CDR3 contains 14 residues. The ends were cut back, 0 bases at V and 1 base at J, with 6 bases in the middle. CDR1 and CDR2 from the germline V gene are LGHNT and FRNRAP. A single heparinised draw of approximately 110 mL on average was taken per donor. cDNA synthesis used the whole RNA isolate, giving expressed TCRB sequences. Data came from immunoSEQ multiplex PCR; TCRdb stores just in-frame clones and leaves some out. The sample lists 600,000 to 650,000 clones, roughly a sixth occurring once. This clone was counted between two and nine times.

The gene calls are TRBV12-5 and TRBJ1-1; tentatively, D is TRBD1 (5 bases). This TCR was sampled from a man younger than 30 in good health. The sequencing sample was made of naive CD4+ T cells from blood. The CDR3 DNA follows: TGTGCTAGTGGTTTGGTGGACAAGAACACTGAAGCTTTCTTT. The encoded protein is CASGLVDKNTEAFF.